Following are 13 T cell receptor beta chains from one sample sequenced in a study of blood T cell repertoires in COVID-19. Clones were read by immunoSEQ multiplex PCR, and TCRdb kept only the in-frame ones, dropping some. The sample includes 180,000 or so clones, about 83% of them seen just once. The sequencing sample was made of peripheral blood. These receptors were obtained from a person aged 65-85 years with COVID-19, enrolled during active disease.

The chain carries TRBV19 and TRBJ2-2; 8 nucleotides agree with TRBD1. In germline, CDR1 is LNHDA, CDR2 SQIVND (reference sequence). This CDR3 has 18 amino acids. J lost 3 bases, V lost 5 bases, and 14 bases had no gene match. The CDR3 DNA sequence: TGTGCCAGTAGTCCTAAAAGGTGGGACAGGACAGACACCGGGGAGCTGTTTTTT. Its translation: CASSPKRWDRTDTGELFF. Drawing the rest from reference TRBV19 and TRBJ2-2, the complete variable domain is DGGITQSPKYLFRKEGQNVTLSCEQNLNHDAMYWYRQDPGQGLRLIYYSQIVNDFQKGDIAEGYSVSREKKESFPLTVTSAQKNPTAFYLCASSPKRWDRTDTGELFFGEGSRLTVL.

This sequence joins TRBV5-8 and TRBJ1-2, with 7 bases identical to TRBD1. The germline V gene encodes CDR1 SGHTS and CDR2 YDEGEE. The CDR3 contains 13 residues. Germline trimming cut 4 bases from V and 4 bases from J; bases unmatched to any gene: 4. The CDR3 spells CASSQRTGYGYTF. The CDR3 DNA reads TGTGCCAGCAGCCAGAGGACAGGCTATGGCTACACCTTC.

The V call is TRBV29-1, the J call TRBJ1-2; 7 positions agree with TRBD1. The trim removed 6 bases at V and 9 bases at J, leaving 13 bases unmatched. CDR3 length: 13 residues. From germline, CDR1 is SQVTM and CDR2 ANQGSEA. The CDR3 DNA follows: TGCAGCGTAGCCACTGGACAGGCTAAACGCTACACCTTC. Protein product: CSVATGQAKRYTF. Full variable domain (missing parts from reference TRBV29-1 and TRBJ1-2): SAVISQKPSRDICQRGTSLTIQCQVDSQVTMMFWYRQQPGQSLTLIATANQGSEATYESGFVIDKFPISRPNLTFSTLTVSNMSPEDSSIYLCSVATGQAKRYTFGSGTRLTVV.

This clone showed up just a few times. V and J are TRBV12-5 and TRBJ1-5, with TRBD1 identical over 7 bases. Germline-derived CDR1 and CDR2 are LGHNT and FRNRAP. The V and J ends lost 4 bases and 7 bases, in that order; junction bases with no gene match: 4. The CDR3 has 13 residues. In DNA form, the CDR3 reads TGTGCTAGTGGTTCCTACAGGGGACAGCCCCAGCATTTT. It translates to CASGSYRGQPQHF. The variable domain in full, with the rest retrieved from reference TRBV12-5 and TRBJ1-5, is DARVTQTPRHKVTEMGQEVTMRCQPILGHNTVFWYRQTMMQGLELLAYFRNRAPLDDSGMPKDRFSAEMPDATLATLKIQPSEPRDSAVYFCASGSYRGQPQHFGDGTRLSIL.

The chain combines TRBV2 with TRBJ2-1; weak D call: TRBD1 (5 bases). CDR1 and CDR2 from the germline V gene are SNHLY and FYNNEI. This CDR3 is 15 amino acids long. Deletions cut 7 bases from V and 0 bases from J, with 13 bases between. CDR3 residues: CASMQGQSSYNEQFF. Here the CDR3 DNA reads TGTGCCAGCATGCAGGGCCAGAGCTCCTACAATGAGCAGTTCTTC.

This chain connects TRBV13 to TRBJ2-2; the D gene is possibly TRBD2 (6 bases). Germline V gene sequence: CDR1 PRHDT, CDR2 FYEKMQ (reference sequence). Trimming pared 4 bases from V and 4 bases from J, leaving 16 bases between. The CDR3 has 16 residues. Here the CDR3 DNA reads TGTGCCAGCAGCTCCCTAACCTCGGGAGCCACCGGGGAGCTGTTTTTT. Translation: CASSSLTSGATGELFF. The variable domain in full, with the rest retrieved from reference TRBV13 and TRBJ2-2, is AAGVIQSPRHLIKEKRETATLKCYPIPRHDTVYWYQQGPGQDPQFLISFYEKMQSDKGSIPDRFSAQQFSDYHSELNMSSLELGDSALYFCASSSLTSGATGELFFGEGSRLTVL.

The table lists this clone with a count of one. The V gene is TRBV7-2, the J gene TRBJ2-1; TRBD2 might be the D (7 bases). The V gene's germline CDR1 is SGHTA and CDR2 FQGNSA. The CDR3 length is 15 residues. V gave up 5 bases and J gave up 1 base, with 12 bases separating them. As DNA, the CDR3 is TGTGCCAGCAGCCCGAAGGGGGGGTCCTACAATGAGCAGTTCTTC. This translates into CASSPKGGSYNEQFF.

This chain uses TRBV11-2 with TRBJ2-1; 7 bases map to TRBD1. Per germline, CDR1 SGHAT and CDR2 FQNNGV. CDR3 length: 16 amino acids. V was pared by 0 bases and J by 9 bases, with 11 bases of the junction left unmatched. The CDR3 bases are TGTGCCAGCAGCTTAGAAGGGGGCCCCAGCTCCGGTGAGCAGTTCTTC. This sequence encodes CASSLEGGPSSGEQFF.

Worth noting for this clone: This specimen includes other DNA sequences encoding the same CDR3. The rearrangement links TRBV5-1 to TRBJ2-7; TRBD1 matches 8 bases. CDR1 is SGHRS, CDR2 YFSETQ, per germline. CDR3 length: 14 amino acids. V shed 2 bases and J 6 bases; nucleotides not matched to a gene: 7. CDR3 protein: CASSLGQGVGEQYF. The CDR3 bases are TGCGCCAGCAGCTTAGGACAGGGCGTGGGCGAGCAGTACTTC.

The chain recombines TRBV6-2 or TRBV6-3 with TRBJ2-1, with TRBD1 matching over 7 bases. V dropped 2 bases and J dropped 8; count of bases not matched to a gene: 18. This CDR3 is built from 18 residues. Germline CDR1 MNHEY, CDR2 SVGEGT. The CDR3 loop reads CASSYRISLQGSGDEQFF. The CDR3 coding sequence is TGTGCCAGCAGTTACCGGATTAGTTTACAGGGGAGTGGGGATGAGCAGTTCTTC.

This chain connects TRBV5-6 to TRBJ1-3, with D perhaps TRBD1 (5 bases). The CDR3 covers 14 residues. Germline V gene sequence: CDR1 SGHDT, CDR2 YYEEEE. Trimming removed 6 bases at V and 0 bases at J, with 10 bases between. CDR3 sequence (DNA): TGTGCCAGCATAGGTCAGGGCTCTGGAAACACCATATATTTT. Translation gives CASIGQGSGNTIYF.

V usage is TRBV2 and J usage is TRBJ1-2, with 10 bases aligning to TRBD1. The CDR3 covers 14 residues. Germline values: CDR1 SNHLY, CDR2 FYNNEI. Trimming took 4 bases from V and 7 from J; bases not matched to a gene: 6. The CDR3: CASSGATGGLGYTF. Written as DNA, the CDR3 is TGTGCCAGCAGTGGTGCGACAGGGGGCCTTGGCTACACCTTC.

The CDR3 DNA reads as TGTGCCAGCAGGACAGACAGGGCGACCGGGGAGCTGTTTTTT. This encodes CASRTDRATGELFF. The chain links TRBV6-6 to TRBJ2-2; 7 nucleotides match TRBD1. CDR1 is MNHNY, CDR2 SVGAGI, per germline (reference sequence). The CDR3 has 14 amino acids. J was trimmed by 5 bases and V by 6 bases; bases with no gene match: 6.